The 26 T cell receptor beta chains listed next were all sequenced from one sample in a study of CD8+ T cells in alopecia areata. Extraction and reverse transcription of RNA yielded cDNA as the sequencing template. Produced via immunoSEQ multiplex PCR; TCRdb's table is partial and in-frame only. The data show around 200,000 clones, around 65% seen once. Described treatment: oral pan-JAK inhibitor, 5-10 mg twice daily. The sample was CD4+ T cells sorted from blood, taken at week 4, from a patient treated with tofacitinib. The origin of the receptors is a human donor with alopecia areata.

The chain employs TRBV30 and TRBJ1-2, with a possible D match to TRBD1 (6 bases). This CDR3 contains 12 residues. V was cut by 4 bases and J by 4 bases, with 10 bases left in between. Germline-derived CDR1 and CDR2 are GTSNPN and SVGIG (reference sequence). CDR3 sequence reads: CAWNRDGYGYTF. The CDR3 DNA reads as TGTGCCTGGAACAGGGATGGCTATGGCTACACCTTC.

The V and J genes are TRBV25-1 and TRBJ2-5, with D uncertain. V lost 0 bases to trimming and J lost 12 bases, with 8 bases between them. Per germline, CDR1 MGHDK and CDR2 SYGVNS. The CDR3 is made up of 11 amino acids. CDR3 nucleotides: TGTGCCAGCAGTGAATACGGGCAGGAGTACTTC. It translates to CASSEYGQEYF.

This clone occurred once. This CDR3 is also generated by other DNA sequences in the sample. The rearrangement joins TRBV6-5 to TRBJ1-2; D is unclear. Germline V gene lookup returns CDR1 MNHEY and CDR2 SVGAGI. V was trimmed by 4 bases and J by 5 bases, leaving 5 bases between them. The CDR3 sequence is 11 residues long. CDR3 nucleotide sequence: TGTGCCAGCAGTTCCAGATATGGCTACACCTTC. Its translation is CASSSRYGYTF.

The CDR3 protein is CASSLHPSGQETQYF. CDR3 DNA sequence: TGTGCCAGCAGTTTGCACCCTAGCGGCCAAGAGACCCAGTACTTC. The chain employs TRBV27 and TRBJ2-5; 7 bases are shared with TRBD2. J gave up 1 base and V 3 bases, and 5 bases lay outside the gene matches. CDR1 and CDR2 from the germline V gene are MNHEY and SMNVEV (reference sequence). The CDR3 extends over 15 amino acids.

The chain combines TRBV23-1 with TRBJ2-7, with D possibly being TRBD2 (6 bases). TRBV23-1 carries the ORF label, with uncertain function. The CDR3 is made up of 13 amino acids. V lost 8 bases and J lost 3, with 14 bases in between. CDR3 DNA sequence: TGCGCCAGCGGAGGGACTCCTGGCTACGAGCAGTACTTC. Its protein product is CASGGTPGYEQYF.

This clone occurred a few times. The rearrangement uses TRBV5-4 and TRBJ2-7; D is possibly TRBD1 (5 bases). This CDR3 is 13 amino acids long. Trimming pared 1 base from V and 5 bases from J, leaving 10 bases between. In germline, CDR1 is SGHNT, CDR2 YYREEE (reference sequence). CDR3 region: CASSLQGANEQYF. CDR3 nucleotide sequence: TGTGCCAGCAGCTTGCAAGGGGCGAACGAGCAGTACTTC.

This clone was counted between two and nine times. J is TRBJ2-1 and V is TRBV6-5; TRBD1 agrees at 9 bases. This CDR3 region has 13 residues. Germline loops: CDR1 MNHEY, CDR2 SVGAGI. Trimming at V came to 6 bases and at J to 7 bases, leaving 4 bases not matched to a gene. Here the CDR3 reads CASSRGQGNEQFF. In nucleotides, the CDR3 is TGTGCCAGCAGCCGCGGACAGGGGAATGAGCAGTTCTTC.

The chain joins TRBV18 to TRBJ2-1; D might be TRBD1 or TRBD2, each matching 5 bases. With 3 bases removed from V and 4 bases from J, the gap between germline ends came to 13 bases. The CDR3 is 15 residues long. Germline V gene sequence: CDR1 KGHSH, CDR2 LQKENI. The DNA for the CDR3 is TGTGCCAGCTCACCGGGGACCCTTGCTTACAATGAGCAGTTCTTC. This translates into CASSPGTLAYNEQFF.

The chain's CDR3 is CASSFPDRGRETQYF. As DNA, the CDR3 is TGTGCCAGCAGCTTTCCAGACAGGGGGCGAGAGACCCAGTACTTC. The rearrangement uses TRBV7-9 and TRBJ2-5; 10 nucleotides agree with TRBD1. The junction had 5 bases not matched to a gene; V was cut back by 3 bases and J by 4 bases. The CDR3 is 15 amino acids. Germline V lookup: CDR1 SEHNR, CDR2 FQNEAQ (reference sequence).

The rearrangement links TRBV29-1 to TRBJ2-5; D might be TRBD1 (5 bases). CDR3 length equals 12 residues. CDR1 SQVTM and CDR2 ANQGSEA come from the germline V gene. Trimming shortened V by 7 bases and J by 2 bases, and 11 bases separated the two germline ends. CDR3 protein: CSGAGPQETQYF. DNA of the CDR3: TGCAGCGGGGCAGGGCCACAAGAGACCCAGTACTTC.

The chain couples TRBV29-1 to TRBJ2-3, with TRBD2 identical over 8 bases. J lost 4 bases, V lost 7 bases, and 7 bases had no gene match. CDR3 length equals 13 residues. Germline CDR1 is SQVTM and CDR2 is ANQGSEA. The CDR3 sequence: CSADLAGADTQYF. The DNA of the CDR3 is TGCAGCGCGGACCTAGCGGGTGCAGATACGCAGTATTTT.

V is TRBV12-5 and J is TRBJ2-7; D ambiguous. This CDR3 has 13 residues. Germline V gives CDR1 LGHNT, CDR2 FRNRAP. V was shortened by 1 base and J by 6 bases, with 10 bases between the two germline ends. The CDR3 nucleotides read TGTGCTAGTGGTTTGGAAGGGTTGAGCGAGCAGTACTTC. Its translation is CASGLEGLSEQYF.

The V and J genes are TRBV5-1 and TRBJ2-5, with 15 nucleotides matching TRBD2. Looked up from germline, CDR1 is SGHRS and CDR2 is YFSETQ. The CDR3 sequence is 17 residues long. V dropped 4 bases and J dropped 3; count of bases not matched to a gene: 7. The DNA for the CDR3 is TGCGCCAGCAGCCCCGGACTAGCGGGGGGGCCTGAAGAGACCCAGTACTTC. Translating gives CASSPGLAGGPEETQYF. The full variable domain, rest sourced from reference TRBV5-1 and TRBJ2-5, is KAGVTQTPRYLIKTRGQQVTLSCSPISGHRSVSWYQQTPGQGLQFLFEYFSETQRNKGNFPGRFSGRQFSNSRSEMNVSTLELGDSALYLCASSPGLAGGPEETQYFGPGTRLLVL.

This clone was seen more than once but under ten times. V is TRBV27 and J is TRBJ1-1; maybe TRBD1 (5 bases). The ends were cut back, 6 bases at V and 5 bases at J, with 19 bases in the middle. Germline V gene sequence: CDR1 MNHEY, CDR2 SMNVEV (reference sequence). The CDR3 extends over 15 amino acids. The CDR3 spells CASSQKMKGDTEAFF. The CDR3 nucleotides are TGTGCCAGCAGCCAAAAAATGAAAGGGGATACTGAAGCTTTCTTT.

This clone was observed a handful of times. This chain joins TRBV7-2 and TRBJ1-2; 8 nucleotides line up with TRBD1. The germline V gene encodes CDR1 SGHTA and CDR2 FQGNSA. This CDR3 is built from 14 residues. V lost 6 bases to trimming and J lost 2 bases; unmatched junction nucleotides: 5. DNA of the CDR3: TGTGCCAGCAGACGGGACAGGCGGAACTATGGCTACACCTTC. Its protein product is CASRRDRRNYGYTF. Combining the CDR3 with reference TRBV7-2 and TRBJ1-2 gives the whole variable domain GAGVSQSPSNKVTEKGKDVELRCDPISGHTALYWYRQSLGQGLEFLIYFQGNSAPDKSGLPSDRFSAERTGGSVSTLTIQRTQQEDSAVYLCASRRDRRNYGYTFGSGTRLTVV.

In DNA, the CDR3 is TGTGCTAGCTCTGGGGATTCGTACACTGAAGCTTTCTTT. This encodes CASSGDSYTEAFF. The chain joins TRBV12-5 to TRBJ1-1; D unresolved. The CDR3 consists of 13 residues. The germline gives CDR1 LGHNT, CDR2 FRNRAP. Trimming pared 9 bases from V and 3 bases from J, leaving 14 bases between.

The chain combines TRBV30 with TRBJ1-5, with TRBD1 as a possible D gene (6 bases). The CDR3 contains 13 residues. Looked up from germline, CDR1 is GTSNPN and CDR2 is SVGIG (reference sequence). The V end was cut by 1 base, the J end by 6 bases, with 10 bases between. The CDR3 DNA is TGTGCCTGGAGTGAGAGGGGGGGTCAGCCCCAGCATTTT. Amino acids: CAWSERGGQPQHF.

The CDR3 loop reads CASSSNNEQFF. The CDR3, as DNA: TGTGCCAGCAGCTCGAACAATGAGCAGTTCTTC. This chain links TRBV5-6 with TRBJ2-1; D gene unclear. Trimming left V 3 bases short and J 5 bases short, with 3 bases between. Germline V CDR1 and CDR2: SGHDT, YYEEEE. The CDR3 contains 11 residues.

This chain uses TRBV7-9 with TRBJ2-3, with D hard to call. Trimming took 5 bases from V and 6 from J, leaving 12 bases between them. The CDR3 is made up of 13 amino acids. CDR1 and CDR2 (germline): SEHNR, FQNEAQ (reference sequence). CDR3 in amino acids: CASSISVGDTQYF. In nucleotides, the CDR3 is TGTGCCAGCAGCATAAGTGTCGGGGATACGCAGTATTTT.

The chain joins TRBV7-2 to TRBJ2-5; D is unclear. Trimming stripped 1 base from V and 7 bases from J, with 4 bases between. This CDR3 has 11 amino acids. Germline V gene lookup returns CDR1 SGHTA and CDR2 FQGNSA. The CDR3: CASSLVGTQYF. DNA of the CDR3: TGTGCCAGCAGCTTAGTGGGGACCCAGTACTTC.

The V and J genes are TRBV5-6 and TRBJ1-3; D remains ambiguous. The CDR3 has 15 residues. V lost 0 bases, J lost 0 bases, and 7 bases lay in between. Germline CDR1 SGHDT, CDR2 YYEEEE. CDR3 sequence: CASSLEVLSGNTIYF. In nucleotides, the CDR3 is TGTGCCAGCAGCTTGGAAGTCCTCTCTGGAAACACCATATATTTT.

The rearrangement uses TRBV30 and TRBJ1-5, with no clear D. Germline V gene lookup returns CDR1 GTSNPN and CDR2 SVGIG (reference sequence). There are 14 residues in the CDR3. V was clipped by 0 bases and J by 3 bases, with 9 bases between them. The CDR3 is CAWSVQHNNQPQHF. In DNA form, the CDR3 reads TGTGCCTGGAGTGTACAGCACAACAATCAGCCCCAGCATTTT.

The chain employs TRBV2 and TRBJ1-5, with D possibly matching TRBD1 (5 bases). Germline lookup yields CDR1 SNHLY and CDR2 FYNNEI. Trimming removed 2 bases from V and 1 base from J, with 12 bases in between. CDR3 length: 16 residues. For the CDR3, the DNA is TGTGCCAGCAGTGAAAGAGGCAGGGAAAGCAATCAGCCCCAGCATTTT. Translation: CASSERGRESNQPQHF.

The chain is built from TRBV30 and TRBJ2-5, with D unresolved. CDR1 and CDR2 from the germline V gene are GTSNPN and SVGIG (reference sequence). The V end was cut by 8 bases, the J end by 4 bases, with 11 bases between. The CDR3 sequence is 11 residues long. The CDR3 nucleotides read TGTGCCGGGCAACTTTTAGAGACCCAGTACTTC. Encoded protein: CAGQLLETQYF. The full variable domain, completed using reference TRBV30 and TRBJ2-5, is SQTIHQWPATLVQPVGSPLSLECTVEGTSNPNLYWYRQAAGRGLQLLFYSVGIGQISSEVPQNLSASRPQDRQFILSSKKLLLSDSGFYLCAGQLLETQYFGPGTRLLVL.

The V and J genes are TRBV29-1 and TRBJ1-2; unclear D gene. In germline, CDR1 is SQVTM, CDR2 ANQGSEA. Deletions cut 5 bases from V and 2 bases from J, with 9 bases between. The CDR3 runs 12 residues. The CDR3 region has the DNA TGCAGCGTTCGGTCTGTAAACTATGGCTACACCTTC. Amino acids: CSVRSVNYGYTF.

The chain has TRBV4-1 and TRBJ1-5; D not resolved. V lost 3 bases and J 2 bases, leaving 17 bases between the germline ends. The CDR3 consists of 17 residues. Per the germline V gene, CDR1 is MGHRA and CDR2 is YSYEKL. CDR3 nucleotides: TGCGCCAGCAGCCACCCTTCGGGCCGTGGGGGCAATCAGCCCCAGCATTTT. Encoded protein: CASSHPSGRGGNQPQHF.